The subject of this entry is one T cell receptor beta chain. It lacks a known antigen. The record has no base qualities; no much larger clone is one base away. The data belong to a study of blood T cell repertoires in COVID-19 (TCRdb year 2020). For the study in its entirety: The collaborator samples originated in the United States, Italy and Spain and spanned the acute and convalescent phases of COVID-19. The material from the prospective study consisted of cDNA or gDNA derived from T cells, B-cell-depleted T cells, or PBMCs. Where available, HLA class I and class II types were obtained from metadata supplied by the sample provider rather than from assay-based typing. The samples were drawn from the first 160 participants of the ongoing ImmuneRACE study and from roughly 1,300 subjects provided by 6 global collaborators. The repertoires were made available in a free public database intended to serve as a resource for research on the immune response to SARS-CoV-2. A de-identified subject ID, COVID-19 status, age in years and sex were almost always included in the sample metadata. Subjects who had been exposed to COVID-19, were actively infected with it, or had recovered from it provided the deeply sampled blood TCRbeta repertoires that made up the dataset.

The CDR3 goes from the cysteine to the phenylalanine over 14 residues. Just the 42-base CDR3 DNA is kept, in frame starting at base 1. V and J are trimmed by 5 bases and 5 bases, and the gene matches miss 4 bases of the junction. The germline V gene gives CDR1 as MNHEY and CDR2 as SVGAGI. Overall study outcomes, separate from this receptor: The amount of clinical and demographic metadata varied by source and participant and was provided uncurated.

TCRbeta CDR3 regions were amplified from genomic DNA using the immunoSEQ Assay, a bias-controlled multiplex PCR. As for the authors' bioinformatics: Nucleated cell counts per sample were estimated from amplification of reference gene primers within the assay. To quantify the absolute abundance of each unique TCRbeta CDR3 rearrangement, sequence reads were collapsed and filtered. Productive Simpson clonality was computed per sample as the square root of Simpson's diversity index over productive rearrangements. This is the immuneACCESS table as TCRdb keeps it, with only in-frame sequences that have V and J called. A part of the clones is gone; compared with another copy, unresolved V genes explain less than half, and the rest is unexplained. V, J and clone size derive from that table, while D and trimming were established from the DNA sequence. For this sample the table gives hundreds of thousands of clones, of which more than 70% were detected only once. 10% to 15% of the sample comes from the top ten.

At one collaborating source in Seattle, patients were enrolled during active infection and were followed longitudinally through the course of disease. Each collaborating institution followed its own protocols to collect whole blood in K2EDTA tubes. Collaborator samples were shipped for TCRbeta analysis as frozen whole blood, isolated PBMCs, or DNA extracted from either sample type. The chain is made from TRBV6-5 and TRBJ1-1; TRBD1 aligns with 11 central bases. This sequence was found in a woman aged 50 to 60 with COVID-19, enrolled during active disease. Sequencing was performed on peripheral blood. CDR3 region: CASSPGQGETEAFF. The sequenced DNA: TGTGCCAGCAGTCCGGGACAGGGGGAAACTGAAGCTTTCTTT.